This TCR beta chain was captured in a study of shared clonotypes between healthy human individuals. This clone is a singleton in its sample. Germline V gene sequence: CDR1 GTSNPN, CDR2 SVGIG (reference sequence). The CDR3 is 13 amino acids. V was pared by 1 base and J by 5 bases, with 12 bases between. TCRdb's copy holds only in-frame clones and misses some; the assay was immunoSEQ multiplex PCR. The sample lists roughly 2.4 million clones, approximately 95% occurring once. Sequencing used naive CD4+ T cells sorted from blood. Subset: CD45RA+ positively selected. The TCR originated in a man aged 18-30 years in good health. The rearrangement joins TRBV30 to TRBJ2-7; D ambiguous. The CDR3 region is CAWSGRRTDEQYF. In nucleotides, the CDR3 is TGTGCCTGGAGTGGAAGAAGGACGGACGAGCAGTACTTC.